The source of this T cell receptor beta chain is a study of blood T cell repertoires in COVID-19. As for the study in general: Some COVID-19 samples were acute and others convalescent; all came from the United States, Italy and Spain. T cells, B-cell-depleted T cells, or PBMCs supplied cDNA or gDNA.

The CDR3 has 15 residues. CDR1 and CDR2 from the germline V gene are MDHEN and SYDVKM. Unmatched junction bases numbered 6, after V lost 4 bases and J lost 3 bases. In the original analysis: By means of reference gene primer amplification, nucleated cell counts were estimated. Assay: immunoSEQ multiplex PCR; the TCRdb copy retains only in-frame clones and omits some. D and trimming were read from the DNA, whereas the V and J calls and clone size are those reported in that table. The sample records tens of thousands of clones, roughly 88% being singletons. This clonotype originated in a woman aged 80 or over with active or convalescent COVID-19. The rearrangement joins TRBV28 to TRBJ1-3; 7 bases are a match to TRBD1. The sequenced sample consisted of peripheral blood. The CDR3 reads CASSSQTGIGNTIYF. The CDR3, as DNA: TGTGCCAGCAGTTCCCAGACAGGGATTGGAAACACCATATATTTT.